This T cell receptor (beta chain) was observed in a study of quantifying T cell responses using KT2 cells. Study-wide background: Reverse transcription used primers in the TCR alpha and beta constant regions.

The cDNA 3' end received a ligated oligonucleotide with a UMI. An equimolar mix of RC1.1 and RC1.2 primed the beta chain across TRBC1 and TRBC2. In TCRdb, the UMI-ligation and nested PCR reads were re-called with MiXCR into one record per CDR3 protein. The sample holds about 53,000 distinct CDR3 sequences; over 9% are singletons and the top ten take around a tenth. Unfractionated PBMC were spiked with known numbers of KT2 clone cells. This clonotype appeared a few times. CDR3 size: 14 residues. Germline V gene sequence: CDR1 MNHEY, CDR2 SVGAGI. V dropped 2 bases and J dropped 3 bases, with 10 bases sitting between them.

The source of this sequence is a human donor. The material sequenced was PBMCs spiked with cells of the T cell clone KT2. The chain is built from TRBV6-5 and TRBJ1-1; no clear D. The CDR3 here is CASSYPGLDTEAFF. In DNA, the CDR3 is TGTGCCAGCAGTTACCCGGGGTTGGACACTGAAGCTTTCTTT.